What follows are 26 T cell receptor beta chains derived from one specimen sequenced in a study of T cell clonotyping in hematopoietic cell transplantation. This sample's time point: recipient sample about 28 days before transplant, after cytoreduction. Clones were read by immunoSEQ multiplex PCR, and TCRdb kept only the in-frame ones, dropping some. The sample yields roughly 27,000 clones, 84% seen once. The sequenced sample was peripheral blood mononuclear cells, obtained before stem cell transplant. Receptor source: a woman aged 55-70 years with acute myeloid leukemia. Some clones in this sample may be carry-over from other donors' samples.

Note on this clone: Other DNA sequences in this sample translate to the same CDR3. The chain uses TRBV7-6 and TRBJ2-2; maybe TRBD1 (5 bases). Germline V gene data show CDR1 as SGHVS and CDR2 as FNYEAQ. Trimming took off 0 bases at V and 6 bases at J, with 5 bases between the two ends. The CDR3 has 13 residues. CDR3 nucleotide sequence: TGTGCCAGCAGCTTAGCAGGGGCCGGGGAGCTGTTTTTT. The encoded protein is CASSLAGAGELFF.

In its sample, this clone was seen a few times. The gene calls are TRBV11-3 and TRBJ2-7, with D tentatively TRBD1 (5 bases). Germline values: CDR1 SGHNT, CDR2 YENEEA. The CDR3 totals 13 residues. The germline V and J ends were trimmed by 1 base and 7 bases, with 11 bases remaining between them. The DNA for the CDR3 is TGTGCCAGCAGCTTAGGACAGTTTGATGAGCAGTACTTC. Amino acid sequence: CASSLGQFDEQYF. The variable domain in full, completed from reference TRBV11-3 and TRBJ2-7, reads EAGVVQSPRYKIIEKKQPVAFWCNPISGHNTLYWYLQNLGQGPELLIRYENEEAVDDSQLPKDRFSAERLKGVDSTLKIQPAELGDSAVYLCASSLGQFDEQYFGPGTRLTVT.

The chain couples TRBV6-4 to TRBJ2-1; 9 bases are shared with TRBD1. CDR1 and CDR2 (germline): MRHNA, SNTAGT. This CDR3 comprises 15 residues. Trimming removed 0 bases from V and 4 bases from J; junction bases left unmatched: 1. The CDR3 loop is CASSDSGTGYNEQFF. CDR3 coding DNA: TGTGCCAGCAGTGACTCCGGGACAGGGTACAATGAGCAGTTCTTC.

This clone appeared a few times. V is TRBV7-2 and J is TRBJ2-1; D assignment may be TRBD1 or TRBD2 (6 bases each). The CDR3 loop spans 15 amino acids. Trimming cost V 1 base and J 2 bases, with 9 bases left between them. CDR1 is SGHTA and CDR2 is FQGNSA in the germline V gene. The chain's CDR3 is CASSLGGATYNEQFF. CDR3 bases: TGTGCCAGCAGCTTAGGGGGGGCGACCTACAATGAGCAGTTCTTC.

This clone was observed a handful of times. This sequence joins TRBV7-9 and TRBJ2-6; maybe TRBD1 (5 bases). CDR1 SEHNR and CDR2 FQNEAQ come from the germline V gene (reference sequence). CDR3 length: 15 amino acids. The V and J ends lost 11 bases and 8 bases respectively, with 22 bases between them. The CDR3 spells CAAETFTLGPNVLTF. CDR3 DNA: TGTGCCGCGGAGACGTTCACTCTGGGGCCCAACGTCCTGACTTTC.

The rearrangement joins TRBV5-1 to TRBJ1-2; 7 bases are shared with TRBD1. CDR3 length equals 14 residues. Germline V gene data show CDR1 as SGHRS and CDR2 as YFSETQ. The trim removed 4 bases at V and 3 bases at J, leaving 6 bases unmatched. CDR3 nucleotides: TGCGCCAGCAGCGGAACAGGGGATGACTATGGCTACACCTTC. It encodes CASSGTGDDYGYTF.

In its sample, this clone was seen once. CDR3 loop: CASSPRGGGGYGYTF. CDR3 sequence (DNA): TGTGCCAGCAGCCCGAGGGGGGGCGGGGGCTATGGCTACACCTTC. V and J are TRBV7-2 and TRBJ1-2; D perhaps matches TRBD1 (6 bases). The CDR3 consists of 15 residues. Trimming left V 5 bases short and J 4 bases short, with 17 bases between. The germline V gene encodes CDR1 SGHTA and CDR2 FQGNSA.

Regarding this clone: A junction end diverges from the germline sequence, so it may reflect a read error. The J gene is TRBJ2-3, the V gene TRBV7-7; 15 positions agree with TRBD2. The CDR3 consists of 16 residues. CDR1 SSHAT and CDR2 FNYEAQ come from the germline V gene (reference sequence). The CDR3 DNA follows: TGTGCTAGCAGCTCCGGACTAGCGGGAGGGGCAGATACGCAGTATTTT. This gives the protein CASSSGLAGGADTQYF.

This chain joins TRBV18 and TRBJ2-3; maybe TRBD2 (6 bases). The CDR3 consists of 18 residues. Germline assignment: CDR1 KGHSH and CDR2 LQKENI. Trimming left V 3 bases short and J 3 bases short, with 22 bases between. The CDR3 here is CASSPPLYGEGRTDTQYF. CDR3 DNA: TGTGCCAGCTCACCGCCGTTGTACGGCGAAGGGAGGACAGATACGCAGTATTTT.

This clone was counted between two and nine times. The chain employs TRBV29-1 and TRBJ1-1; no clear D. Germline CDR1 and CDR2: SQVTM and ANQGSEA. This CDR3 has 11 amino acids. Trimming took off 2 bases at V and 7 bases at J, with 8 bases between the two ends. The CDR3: CSVEQRGEAFF. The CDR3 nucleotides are TGCAGCGTTGAACAGCGGGGTGAAGCTTTCTTT.

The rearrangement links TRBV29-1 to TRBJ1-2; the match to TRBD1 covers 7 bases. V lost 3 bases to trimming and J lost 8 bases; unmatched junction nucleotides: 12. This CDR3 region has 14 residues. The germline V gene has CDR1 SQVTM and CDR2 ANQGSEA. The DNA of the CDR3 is TGCAGCGTTGAGGGGACAGAAGCCTTAAGGGGCTACACCTTC. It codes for CSVEGTEALRGYTF.

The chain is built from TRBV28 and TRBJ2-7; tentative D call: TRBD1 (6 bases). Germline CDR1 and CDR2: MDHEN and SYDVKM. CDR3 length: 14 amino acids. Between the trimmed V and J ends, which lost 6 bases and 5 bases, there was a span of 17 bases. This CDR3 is CASSLLRGSNEQYF. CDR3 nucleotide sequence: TGTGCCAGCAGCTTACTGAGGGGGAGCAACGAGCAGTACTTC.

The CDR3 loop reads CASSVGGGAWELFF. As DNA, the CDR3 is TGTGCCAGCAGCGTAGGAGGGGGGGCGTGGGAGCTGTTTTTT. The rearrangement joins TRBV9 to TRBJ2-2, with a tentative D call TRBD2 (7 bases). Trimming cost V 0 bases and J 9 bases, with 12 bases left between them. The CDR3 loop spans 14 amino acids. In germline, CDR1 is SGDLS, CDR2 YYNGEE.

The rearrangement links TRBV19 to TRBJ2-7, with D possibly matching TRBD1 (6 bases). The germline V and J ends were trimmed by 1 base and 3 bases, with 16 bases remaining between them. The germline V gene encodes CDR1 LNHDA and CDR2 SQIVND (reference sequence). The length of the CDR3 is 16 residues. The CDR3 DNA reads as TGTGCCAGTAGTATAGGAGGGGGATGGTCGGGCTACGAGCAGTACTTC. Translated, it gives CASSIGGGWSGYEQYF. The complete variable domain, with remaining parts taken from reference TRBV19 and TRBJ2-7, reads DGGITQSPKYLFRKEGQNVTLSCEQNLNHDAMYWYRQDPGQGLRLIYYSQIVNDFQKGDIAEGYSVSREKKESFPLTVTSAQKNPTAFYLCASSIGGGWSGYEQYFGPGTRLTVT.

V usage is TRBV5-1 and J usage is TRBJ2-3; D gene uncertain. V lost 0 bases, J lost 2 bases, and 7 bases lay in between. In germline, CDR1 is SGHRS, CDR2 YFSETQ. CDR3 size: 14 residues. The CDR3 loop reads CASSLGQITDTQYF. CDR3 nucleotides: TGCGCCAGCAGCTTGGGGCAGATCACAGATACGCAGTATTTT.

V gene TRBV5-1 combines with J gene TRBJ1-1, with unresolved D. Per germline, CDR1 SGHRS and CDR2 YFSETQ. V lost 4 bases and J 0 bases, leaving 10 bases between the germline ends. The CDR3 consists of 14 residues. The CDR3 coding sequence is TGCGCCAGCAGCGTTCAAACCTTGAACACTGAAGCTTTCTTT. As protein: CASSVQTLNTEAFF.

The CDR3 nucleotides read TGTGCCAGCTCACCGTCGCAGGGGACAGATACGCAGTATTTT. This encodes CASSPSQGTDTQYF. V and J are TRBV18 and TRBJ2-3; the D gene is possibly TRBD1 (6 bases). The CDR3 is made up of 14 amino acids. From germline, CDR1 is KGHSH and CDR2 LQKENI. Trimming left V 3 bases short and J 3 bases short, with 10 bases between.

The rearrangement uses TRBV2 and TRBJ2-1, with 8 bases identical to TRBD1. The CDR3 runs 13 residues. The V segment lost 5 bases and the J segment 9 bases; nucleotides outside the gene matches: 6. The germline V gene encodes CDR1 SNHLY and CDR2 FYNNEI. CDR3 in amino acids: CASSLDRAIEQFF. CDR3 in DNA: TGTGCCAGCAGTCTGGACAGGGCCATTGAGCAGTTCTTC. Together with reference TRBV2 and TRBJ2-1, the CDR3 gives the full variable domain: EPEVTQTPSHQVTQMGQEVILRCVPISNHLYFYWYRQILGQKVEFLVSFYNNEISEKSEIFDDQFSVERPDGSNFTLKIRSTKLEDSAMYFCASSLDRAIEQFFGPGTRLTVL.

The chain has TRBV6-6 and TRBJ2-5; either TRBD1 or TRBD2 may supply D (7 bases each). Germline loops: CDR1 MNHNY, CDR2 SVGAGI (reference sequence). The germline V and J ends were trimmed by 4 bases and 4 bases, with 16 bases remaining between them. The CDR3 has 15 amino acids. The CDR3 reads CASSSHRGGPETQYF. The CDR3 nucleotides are TGTGCCAGCAGTTCCCACAGGGGAGGGCCAGAGACCCAGTACTTC.

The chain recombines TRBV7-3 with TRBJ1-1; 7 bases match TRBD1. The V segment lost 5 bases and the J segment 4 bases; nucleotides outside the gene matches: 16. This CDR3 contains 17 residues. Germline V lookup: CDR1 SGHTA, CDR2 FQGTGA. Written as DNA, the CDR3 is TGTGCCAGCAGCGAGGGGGCACCCTCTTGGCAGGGCACTGAAGCTTTCTTT. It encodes CASSEGAPSWQGTEAFF.

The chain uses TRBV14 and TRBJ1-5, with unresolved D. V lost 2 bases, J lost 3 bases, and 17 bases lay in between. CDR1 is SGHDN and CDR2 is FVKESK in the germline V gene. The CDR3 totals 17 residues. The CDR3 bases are TGTGCCAGCAGCCAAATGACGATTGGGGATCCCAATCAGCCCCAGCATTTT. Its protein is CASSQMTIGDPNQPQHF.

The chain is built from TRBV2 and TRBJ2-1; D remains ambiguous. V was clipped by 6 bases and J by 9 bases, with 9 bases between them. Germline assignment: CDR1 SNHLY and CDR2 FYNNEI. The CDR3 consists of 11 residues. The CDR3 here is CASSQRSEQFF. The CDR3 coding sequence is TGTGCCAGCAGCCAAAGAAGTGAGCAGTTCTTC.

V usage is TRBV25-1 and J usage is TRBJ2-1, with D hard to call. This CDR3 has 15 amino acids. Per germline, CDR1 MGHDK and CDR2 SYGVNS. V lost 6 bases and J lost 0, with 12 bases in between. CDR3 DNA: TGTGCCAGCAGCGTACCGAGGAGCTCCTACAATGAGCAGTTCTTC. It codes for CASSVPRSSYNEQFF.

DNA for the CDR3: TGTGCCAGCAGCGTAGCCGACCTGACAGGGGTACACACTGAAGCTTTCTTT. Amino acids: CASSVADLTGVHTEAFF. J is TRBJ1-1 and V is TRBV9; TRBD1 agrees at 8 bases. Germline trimming cut 0 bases from V and 3 bases from J; bases unmatched to any gene: 10. Germline CDR1 reads SGDLS; CDR2 reads YYNGEE. The length of the CDR3 is 17 residues.

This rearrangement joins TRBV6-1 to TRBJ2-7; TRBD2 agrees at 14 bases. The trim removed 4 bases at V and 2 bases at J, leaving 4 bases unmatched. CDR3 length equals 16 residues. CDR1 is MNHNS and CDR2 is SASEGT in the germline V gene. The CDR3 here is CASSGGLAGETYEQYF. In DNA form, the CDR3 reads TGTGCCAGCAGTGGGGGACTAGCGGGGGAAACCTACGAGCAGTACTTC.

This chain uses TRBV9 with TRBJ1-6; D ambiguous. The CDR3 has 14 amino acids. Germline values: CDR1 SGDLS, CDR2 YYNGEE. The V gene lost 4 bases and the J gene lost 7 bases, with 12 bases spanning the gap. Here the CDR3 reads CASSPNDGNSPLHF. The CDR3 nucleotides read TGTGCCAGCAGCCCAAATGACGGGAATTCACCCCTCCACTTT.